This TCR beta chain emerged from a study of T cell responses to AZD1222 COVID-19 vaccine. Study-wide results and caveats: Vaccination with two AZD1222 doses was followed by a rise in Spike-specific TCR breadth and depth.

From germline, CDR1 is MNHEY and CDR2 SVGEGT. This CDR3 comprises 18 residues. Germline trimming cut 2 bases from V and 1 base from J; bases unmatched to any gene: 13. Sequencing was performed with immunoSEQ multiplex PCR; in TCRdb, only in-frame clones are kept and a portion is missing. The repertoire holds about 120,000 clones, with 85% to 90% as singletons. As to this clone: Its antigen is undetermined.

Sequences were derived from peripheral blood, sampled 28 days after the second AZD1222 dose. This chain uses TRBV6-2 or TRBV6-3 with TRBJ2-5; TRBD2 agrees at 7 bases. The TCR originated in an adult who received the AZD1222 COVID-19 vaccine. The CDR3 loop reads CASSYPSEGRECQETQYF. CDR3 nucleotide sequence: TGTGCCAGCAGTTACCCGTCTGAGGGGCGGGAGTGCCAAGAGACCCAGTACTTC.